This T cell receptor (beta chain) was captured in a study of blood T cells in healthy people across ages. About this clonotype: Possible read error: a much larger clone is one base away.

The germline gives CDR1 MGHRA, CDR2 YSYEKL. V trimming: 1 base; J trimming: 4 bases; junction bases outside the gene matches: 8. The CDR3 is 16 amino acids. Through a sample-barcoded 5' primer and a J-beta primer mix, a second PCR was run for roughly 6 to 12 cycles. A tag from a template-switch adaptor with 12 random nucleotides marked each cDNA molecule. One entry per CDR3 protein, called by TCRdb with MiXCR from the 5' RACE reads. The sample consists of approximately 1,000,000 distinct CDR3 sequences, around 45% of them appearing once. The study isolated at least 6.5 million PBMCs from each sample. The origin of this receptor is a woman aged 55 to 70 in good health. Sequencing used blood. This chain connects TRBV4-1 to TRBJ2-3, with 7 bases that match TRBD2. The CDR3 sequence: CASSQGGGGGADTQYF. Written as DNA, the CDR3 is TGCGCCAGCAGCCAAGGGGGCGGGGGTGGTGCAGATACGCAGTATTTT.